Shown below are 29 T cell receptor beta chains from a single sample sequenced in a study of shared clonotypes between healthy human individuals. Data came from immunoSEQ multiplex PCR; TCRdb stores just in-frame clones and leaves some out. Counted here are roughly 1,800,000 clones, less than 95% occurring once; the ten biggest clones make up 1% to 1.5%. Only CD45RO-negative cells positively selected for CCR7 counted as naive CD8 cells, so terminally differentiated effector memory CD45RA+ cells were excluded. The sample was naive CD8+ T cells sorted from blood. Receptors originate from a man aged 18 to 29 in good health.

The V gene is TRBV7-8, the J gene TRBJ2-3; no firm D call. Trimming took 1 base from V and 4 from J, leaving 3 bases between them. Germline loops: CDR1 SGHVS, CDR2 FQNEAQ. The CDR3 sequence is 12 residues long. This CDR3 reads CASSLGPDTQYF. CDR3 nucleotides: TGTGCCAGCAGCTTAGGTCCAGATACGCAGTATTTT.

The chain is built from TRBV6-1 and TRBJ2-2, with a possible D match to TRBD1 (6 bases). Germline assignment: CDR1 MNHNS and CDR2 SASEGT. The V end was cut by 6 bases, the J end by 6 bases, with 11 bases between. The CDR3 loop spans 13 amino acids. The CDR3: CASSHNRAGELFF. In nucleotides, the CDR3 is TGTGCCAGCAGCCATAACAGGGCCGGGGAGCTGTTTTTT.

The chain is built from TRBV2 and TRBJ1-2; the D is unclear. The length of the CDR3 is 11 residues. Trimming removed 8 bases from V and 4 bases from J, with 8 bases in between. Germline V lookup: CDR1 SNHLY, CDR2 FYNNEI. In DNA, the CDR3 is TGTGCCAGCTGGGTTCTCTATGGCTACACCTTC. Residues: CASWVLYGYTF.

The chain links TRBV2 to TRBJ2-5; the match to TRBD2 covers 7 bases. Germline loops: CDR1 SNHLY, CDR2 FYNNEI. J lost 5 bases, V lost 2 bases, and 5 bases had no gene match. The CDR3 length is 14 residues. The CDR3 sequence: CASSEPVSGETQYF. The CDR3 nucleotides read TGTGCCAGCAGTGAACCGGTTAGCGGGGAGACCCAGTACTTC.

Of note for this clone: Other DNA sequences within the sample encode an identical CDR3. V usage is TRBV27 and J usage is TRBJ2-7; unclear D gene. The germline CDR1 and CDR2 sequences are MNHEY and SMNVEV (reference sequence). Trimming pared 3 bases from V and 0 bases from J, leaving 9 bases between. The CDR3 has 14 residues. For the CDR3, the DNA is TGTGCCAGCAGTTTCGGCTCGAGCTCCTACGAGCAGTACTTC. This gives the protein CASSFGSSSYEQYF.

This clone was seen once. This chain connects TRBV21-1 to TRBJ1-5. TRBV21-1 is a pseudogene locus. The CDR3 has 15 amino acids. CDR3 region: CASSKPYGSNQPQHF. CDR3 DNA: TGTGCCAGCAGCAAACCTTACGGGAGCAATCAGCCCCAGCATTTT.

In the case of this clone: This sample also contains other DNA sequences that code for the same CDR3. The J gene is TRBJ2-1, the V gene TRBV4-1; D tentatively fits TRBD1 or TRBD2 (5 bases each). Germline values: CDR1 MGHRA, CDR2 YSYEKL. The CDR3 sequence is 16 residues long. With 0 bases removed from V and 0 bases from J, the gap between germline ends came to 9 bases. The CDR3 DNA follows: TGCGCCAGCAGCCAAGATGAAGGGACCTCCTACAATGAGCAGTTCTTC. This codes for CASSQDEGTSYNEQFF.

This chain connects TRBV7-9 to TRBJ1-2; D perhaps matches TRBD1 (5 bases). Germline V gives CDR1 SEHNR, CDR2 FQNEAQ (reference sequence). V was trimmed by 7 bases and J by 3 bases, leaving 15 bases between them. The CDR3 consists of 14 residues. Here the CDR3 reads CASTFPGTDYGYTF. The CDR3, as DNA: TGTGCCAGCACCTTTCCCGGGACGGACTATGGCTACACCTTC.

Points on this clone: Other DNA sequences from this sample encode an identical CDR3 as well. This rearrangement joins TRBV4-1 to TRBJ2-3; D is unresolved. Trimming stripped 1 base from V and 1 base from J, with 9 bases between. This CDR3 is 15 amino acids long. CDR1 is MGHRA, CDR2 YSYEKL, per germline. In DNA form, the CDR3 reads TGCGCCAGCAGCCAAGTGGGCGGTGGCACAGATACGCAGTATTTT. This gives the protein CASSQVGGGTDTQYF.

The chain carries TRBV28 and TRBJ2-7; D not certain. The germline gives CDR1 MDHEN, CDR2 SYDVKM. The CDR3 totals 14 residues. V was pared by 1 base and J by 2 bases, with 9 bases between. The DNA of the CDR3 is TGTGCCAGCAGTTTATCGCAGGCCCCCTACGAGCAGTACTTC. Amino acid sequence: CASSLSQAPYEQYF.

The table lists this clone with a few counts. The chain employs TRBV20-1 and TRBJ1-1; D is unclear. V dropped 6 bases and J dropped 7 bases, with 12 bases sitting between them. The CDR3 is made up of 11 amino acids. Germline values: CDR1 DFQATT, CDR2 SNEGSKA (reference sequence). The CDR3 here is CSASEGIEAFF. The CDR3 DNA reads TGCAGTGCAAGTGAGGGAATTGAAGCTTTCTTT.

A remark on this clone: The sample carries other DNA sequences with the same CDR3. DNA for the CDR3: TGTGCCAGCAGCTTGATAGGGGGTACTGAAGCTTTCTTT. It encodes CASSLIGGTEAFF. The gene calls are TRBV5-4 and TRBJ1-1; D might be TRBD1 (6 bases). The V gene lost 1 base and the J gene lost 5 bases, with 9 bases spanning the gap. Germline V gene lookup returns CDR1 SGHNT and CDR2 YYREEE (reference sequence). The CDR3 loop spans 13 amino acids.

The rearrangement links TRBV15 to TRBJ2-7; D remains unclear. Per germline, CDR1 LNHNV and CDR2 YYDKDF (reference sequence). With 3 bases removed from V and 2 bases from J, the gap between germline ends came to 11 bases. The CDR3 length is 14 residues. The DNA of the CDR3 is TGTGCCACCAGCAGTCTCTTAACCGCCTACGAGCAGTACTTC. Protein product: CATSSLLTAYEQYF.

The rearrangement joins TRBV29-1 to TRBJ2-7; D could derive from TRBD1 or TRBD2 (5 bases each). The CDR3 is 13 residues long. Looked up from germline, CDR1 is SQVTM and CDR2 is ANQGSEA. V was trimmed by 4 bases and J by 5 bases, leaving 15 bases between them. DNA for the CDR3: TGCAGCGTTGTATTCCGGGGACCGAACGAGCAGTACTTC. Amino acid sequence: CSVVFRGPNEQYF.

This clone was seen a single time. This chain uses TRBV6-1 with TRBJ2-1; the match to TRBD2 covers 8 bases. Germline CDR1 reads MNHNS; CDR2 reads SASEGT. J was trimmed by 5 bases and V by 1 base; bases with no gene match: 4. The CDR3 contains 15 residues. The CDR3 DNA reads as TGTGCCAGCAGTGAAGTACTAGCGGTAAACAATGAGCAGTTCTTC. Residues: CASSEVLAVNNEQFF.

In this sample, this clone turned up once. The chain has TRBV29-1 and TRBJ2-5; D is possibly TRBD1 (5 bases). The DNA end favors TRBJ2-7, so the J call may be wrong. The CDR3 covers 13 residues. Germline-derived CDR1 and CDR2 are SQVTM and ANQGSEA. The DNA for the CDR3 is TGCAGCGTGCAGGGTAGTGGATCCTACGAGCAGTACTTC. Encoded protein: CSVQGSGSYEQYF.

The rearrangement links TRBV6-5 to TRBJ2-5; D unclear. Germline V gene data show CDR1 as MNHEY and CDR2 as SVGAGI. The V and J ends lost 0 bases and 5 bases respectively, with 10 bases between them. The CDR3 totals 14 residues. DNA for the CDR3: TGTGCCAGCAGTTACTCGTCAATAAGGGAGACCCAGTACTTC. Amino acids: CASSYSSIRETQYF.

The J gene is TRBJ1-5, the V gene TRBV4-3, with D perhaps TRBD1 (6 bases). CDR3 length: 15 amino acids. Trimming removed 2 bases from V and 5 bases from J, with 13 bases in between. The germline gives CDR1 LGHNA, CDR2 YSLEER. The CDR3 coding sequence is TGCGCCAGCAGCCAACTCACAGGGTCGGATCAGCCCCAGCATTTT. It specifies CASSQLTGSDQPQHF.

V gene TRBV13 combines with J gene TRBJ2-5; 16 bases line up with TRBD2. V lost 5 bases to trimming and J lost 5 bases; unmatched junction nucleotides: 2. The length of the CDR3 is 15 residues. Looked up from germline, CDR1 is PRHDT and CDR2 is FYEKMQ (reference sequence). CDR3 sequence reads: CASSAGLAGGETQYF. CDR3 in DNA: TGTGCCAGCAGCGCGGGACTAGCGGGGGGGGAGACCCAGTACTTC.

V gene TRBV2 combines with J gene TRBJ2-7; D unresolved. The CDR3 covers 13 residues. The germline V gene has CDR1 SNHLY and CDR2 FYNNEI. The V gene lost 1 base and the J gene lost 0 bases, with 4 bases spanning the gap. The CDR3 DNA reads TGTGCCAGCAGTGAAGTAAGCTCCTACGAGCAGTACTTC. Its translation is CASSEVSSYEQYF.

The chain combines TRBV15 with TRBJ2-5, with D perhaps matching TRBD2 (5 bases). V lost 9 bases and J lost 0, with 17 bases in between. Germline V CDR1 and CDR2: LNHNV, YYDKDF (reference sequence). The CDR3 length is 15 residues. Here the CDR3 DNA reads TGTGCCACATCACGACCGGGGATGGACCAAGAGACCCAGTACTTC. It specifies CATSRPGMDQETQYF. Looking up the rest from reference TRBV15 and TRBJ2-5 gives the full variable domain: DAMVIQNPRYQVTQFGKPVTLSCSQTLNHNVMYWYQQKSSQAPKLLFHYYDKDFNNEADTPDNFQSRRPNTSFCFLDIRSPGLGDTAMYLCATSRPGMDQETQYFGPGTRLLVL.

This chain uses TRBV6-5 with TRBJ2-1; the D is unclear. The CDR3 has 16 residues. Trimming stripped 0 bases from V and 0 bases from J, with 9 bases between. The germline V gene encodes CDR1 MNHEY and CDR2 SVGAGI. The CDR3 DNA reads TGTGCCAGCAGTTACTCGGTTGGTAGCTCCTACAATGAGCAGTTCTTC. Protein: CASSYSVGSSYNEQFF.

The chain employs TRBV9 and TRBJ2-7; 9 bases are a match to TRBD2. Trimming at V came to 3 bases and at J to 7 bases, leaving 14 bases not matched to a gene. Looked up from germline, CDR1 is SGDLS and CDR2 is YYNGEE. The CDR3 is made up of 16 amino acids. DNA for the CDR3: TGTGCCAGCAGCGCCGATAGCGGGAGCCCCAGAGGAGAGCAGTACTTC. Protein product: CASSADSGSPRGEQYF.

Concerning this clone: Other DNA sequences in this sample translate to the same CDR3. V gene TRBV4-3 combines with J gene TRBJ1-1; D gene ambiguous. In germline, CDR1 is LGHNA, CDR2 YSLEER. V lost 0 bases, J lost 4 bases, and 9 bases lay in between. The CDR3 has 14 residues. Here the CDR3 reads CASSQEIGGTEAFF. The DNA of the CDR3 is TGCGCCAGCAGCCAAGAAATAGGTGGCACTGAAGCTTTCTTT.

The rearrangement uses TRBV6-5 and TRBJ2-5; either TRBD1 or TRBD2 may fit D (5 bases each). Germline CDR1 is MNHEY and CDR2 is SVGAGI. Trimming stripped 2 bases from V and 5 bases from J, with 9 bases between. This CDR3 has 13 residues. The CDR3 DNA reads as TGTGCCAGCAGTTACAACGGGGCCGAGACCCAGTACTTC. Encoded protein: CASSYNGAETQYF.

The chain uses TRBV19 and TRBJ1-1; D not resolved. Trimming shortened V by 1 base and J by 5 bases, and 14 bases separated the two germline ends. CDR1 and CDR2 from the germline V gene are LNHDA and SQIVND (reference sequence). The CDR3 spans 15 residues. The CDR3 DNA follows: TGTGCCAGTAGTATAGGAGCCCAGGTAAATACTGAAGCTTTCTTT. This translates into CASSIGAQVNTEAFF.

The chain combines TRBV13 with TRBJ1-1; D remains unclear. Germline CDR1 is PRHDT and CDR2 is FYEKMQ (reference sequence). The CDR3 sequence is 14 residues long. Between the trimmed V and J ends, which lost 0 bases and 6 bases, there was a span of 11 bases. In DNA, the CDR3 is TGTGCCAGCAGCTTAGGTTTCCTGGGCGCTGAAGCTTTCTTT. This sequence encodes CASSLGFLGAEAFF.

This clone was detected a few times. V and J are TRBV6-1 and TRBJ2-1; no clear D gene. Germline V gives CDR1 MNHNS, CDR2 SASEGT. There are 13 residues in the CDR3. Trimming stripped 2 bases from V and 0 bases from J, with 2 bases between. This CDR3 reads CASSEFSYNEQFF. The CDR3, as DNA: TGTGCCAGCAGTGAATTCTCCTACAATGAGCAGTTCTTC.

The chain links TRBV7-9 to TRBJ2-2, with D unclear. Looked up from germline, CDR1 is SEHNR and CDR2 is FQNEAQ (reference sequence). This CDR3 region has 14 residues. V gave up 7 bases and J gave up 4 bases, with 13 bases separating them. CDR3 DNA: TGTGCCAGCATCGAACTAAGTCTCACCGGGGAGCTGTTTTTT. This encodes CASIELSLTGELFF.